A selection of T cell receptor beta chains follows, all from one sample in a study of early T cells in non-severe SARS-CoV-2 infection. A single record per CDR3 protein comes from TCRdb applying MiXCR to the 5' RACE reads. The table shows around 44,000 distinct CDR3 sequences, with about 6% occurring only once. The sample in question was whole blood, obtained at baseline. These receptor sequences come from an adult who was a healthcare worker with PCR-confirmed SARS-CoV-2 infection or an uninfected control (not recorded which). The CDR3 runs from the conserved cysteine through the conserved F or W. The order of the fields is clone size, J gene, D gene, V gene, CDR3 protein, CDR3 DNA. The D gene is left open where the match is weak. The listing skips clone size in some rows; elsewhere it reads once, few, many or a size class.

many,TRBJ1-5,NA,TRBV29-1,CSVGDQPQHF,TGCAGCGTGGGGGATCAGCCCCAGCATTTT
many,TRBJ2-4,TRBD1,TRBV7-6,CASSLETGRGNIQYF,TGTGCCAGCAGCTTAGAGACAGGGAGAGGTAACATTCAGTACTTC
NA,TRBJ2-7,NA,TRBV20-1,CSAREPAVSSEQYF,TGCAGTGCTAGAGAACCCGCCGTGAGTTCCGAGCAGTACTTC
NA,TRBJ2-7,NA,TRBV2,CASEGSAYEQYF,TGTGCCAGCGAGGGCTCCGCCTACGAGCAGTACTTC
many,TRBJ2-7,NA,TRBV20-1,CSLGGAYEQYF,TGCAGCTTGGGGGGAGCGTACGAGCAGTACTTC
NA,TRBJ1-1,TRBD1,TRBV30,CAWRSRDRVSTEAFF,TGTGCCTGGAGGTCCCGGGACAGGGTTTCCACTGAAGCTTTCTTT
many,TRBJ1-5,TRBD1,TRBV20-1,CSAWRQGGNQPQHF,TGCAGTGCTTGGCGACAGGGCGGCAATCAGCCCCAGCATTTT
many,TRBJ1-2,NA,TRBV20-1,CSATPMGSPNYGYTF,TGCAGTGCAACCCCCATGGGGAGCCCTAACTATGGCTACACCTTC
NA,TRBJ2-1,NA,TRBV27,CASSSFPYNEQFF,TGTGCCAGCAGTTCCTTCCCTTACAATGAGCAGTTCTTC
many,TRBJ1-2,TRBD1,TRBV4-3,CASSRETGKGYTF,TGCGCCAGCAGCCGAGAGACAGGGAAAGGCTACACCTTC
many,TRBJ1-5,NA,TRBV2,CASSDQYKYQPQHF,TGTGCCAGCAGTGACCAGTACAAGTATCAGCCCCAGCATTTT
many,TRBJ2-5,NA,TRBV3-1,CASSQSSPSRETQYF,TGTGCCAGCAGCCAAAGTTCGCCCTCCCGAGAGACCCAGTACTTC
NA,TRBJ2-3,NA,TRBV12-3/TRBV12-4,CASSYTGLDTQYF,TGTGCCAGCAGTTATACAGGGTTAGATACGCAGTATTTT
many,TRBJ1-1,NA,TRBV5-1,CASSLALRGSTEAFF,TGCGCCAGCAGCTTGGCCTTGAGGGGTTCGACTGAAGCTTTCTTT
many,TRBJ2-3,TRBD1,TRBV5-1,CASSRQGSDTQYF,TGCGCCAGCAGCCGACAGGGGTCAGATACGCAGTATTTT
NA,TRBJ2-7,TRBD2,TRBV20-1,CSARVRWLAGSYEQYF,TGCAGTGCTAGAGTTCGGTGGCTAGCGGGGTCCTACGAGCAGTACTTC
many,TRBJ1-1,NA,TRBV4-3,CASSQDTNGVRAEAFF,TGCGCCAGCAGCCAAGATACCAACGGGGTTCGGGCTGAAGCTTTCTTT
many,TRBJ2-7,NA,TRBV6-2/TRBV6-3,CASSFIREQYF,TGTGCCAGCAGTTTCATTAGAGAGCAGTACTTC
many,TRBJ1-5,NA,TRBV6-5,CASSYRTPGQGGQPQHF,TGTGCCAGCAGTTACCGGACCCCGGGGCAGGGAGGACAGCCCCAGCATTTT
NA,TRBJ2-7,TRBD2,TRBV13,CASSPAGGARAEQYF,TGTGCCAGCAGCCCCGCGGGGGGCGCGAGGGCCGAGCAGTACTTC
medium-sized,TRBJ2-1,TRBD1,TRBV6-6,CASSPGQGIYNEQFF,TGTGCCAGCAGTCCCGGACAGGGGATTTACAATGAGCAGTTCTTC
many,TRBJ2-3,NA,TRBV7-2,CASSLEGDTTDTQYF,TGTGCCAGCAGCTTAGAGGGGGACACCACAGATACGCAGTATTTT
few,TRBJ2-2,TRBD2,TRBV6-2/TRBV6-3,CASRRGGAATGELFF,TGTGCCAGCAGGCGCGGGGGGGCGGCCACCGGGGAGCTGTTTTTT
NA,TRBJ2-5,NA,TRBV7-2,CASSPGQETQYF,TGTGCCAGCAGCCCAGGCCAAGAGACCCAGTACTTC
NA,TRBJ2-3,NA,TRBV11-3,CASSITSKRDTQYF,TGTGCCAGCAGCATTACTAGCAAGCGGGATACGCAGTATTTT
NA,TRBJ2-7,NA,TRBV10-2,CASRATGSYEQYF,TGCGCCAGCAGAGCGACAGGTTCCTACGAGCAGTACTTC
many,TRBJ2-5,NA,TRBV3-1,CASSPSRETQYF,TGTGCCAGCAGCCCGTCCCGGGAGACCCAGTACTTC
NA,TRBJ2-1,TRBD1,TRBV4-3,CASSQEDRGGEQFF,TGCGCCAGCAGCCAAGAAGACAGGGGTGGCGAGCAGTTCTTC
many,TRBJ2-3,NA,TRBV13,CASSRRTSTDTQYF,TGTGCCAGCAGCCGCCGGACTAGCACAGATACGCAGTATTTT
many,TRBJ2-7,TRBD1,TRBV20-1,CSAEVTGVPSYEQYF,TGCAGTGCGGAAGTGACAGGGGTCCCCTCCTACGAGCAGTACTTC
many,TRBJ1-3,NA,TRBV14,CASSQERGPSGNTIYF,TGTGCCAGCAGCCAAGAACGGGGGCCCTCTGGAAACACCATATATTTT
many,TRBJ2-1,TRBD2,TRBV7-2,CASSLGGLAGSSYNEQFF,TGTGCCAGCAGCTTAGGGGGGCTAGCGGGTAGCTCCTACAATGAGCAGTTCTTC